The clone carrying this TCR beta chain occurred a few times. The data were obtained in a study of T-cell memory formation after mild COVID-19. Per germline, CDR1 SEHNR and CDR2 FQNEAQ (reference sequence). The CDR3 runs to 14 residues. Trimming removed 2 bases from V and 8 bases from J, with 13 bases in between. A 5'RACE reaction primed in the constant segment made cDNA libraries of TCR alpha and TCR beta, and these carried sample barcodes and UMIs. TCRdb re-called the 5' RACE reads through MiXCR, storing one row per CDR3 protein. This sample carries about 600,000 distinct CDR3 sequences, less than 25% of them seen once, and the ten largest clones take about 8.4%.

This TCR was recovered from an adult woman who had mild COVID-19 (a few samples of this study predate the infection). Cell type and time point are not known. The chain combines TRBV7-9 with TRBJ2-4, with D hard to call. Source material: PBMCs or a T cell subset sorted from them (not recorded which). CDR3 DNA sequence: TGTGCCAGCAGCTTATTGGTCAGAGAGGACATTCAGTACTTC. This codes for CASSLLVREDIQYF.